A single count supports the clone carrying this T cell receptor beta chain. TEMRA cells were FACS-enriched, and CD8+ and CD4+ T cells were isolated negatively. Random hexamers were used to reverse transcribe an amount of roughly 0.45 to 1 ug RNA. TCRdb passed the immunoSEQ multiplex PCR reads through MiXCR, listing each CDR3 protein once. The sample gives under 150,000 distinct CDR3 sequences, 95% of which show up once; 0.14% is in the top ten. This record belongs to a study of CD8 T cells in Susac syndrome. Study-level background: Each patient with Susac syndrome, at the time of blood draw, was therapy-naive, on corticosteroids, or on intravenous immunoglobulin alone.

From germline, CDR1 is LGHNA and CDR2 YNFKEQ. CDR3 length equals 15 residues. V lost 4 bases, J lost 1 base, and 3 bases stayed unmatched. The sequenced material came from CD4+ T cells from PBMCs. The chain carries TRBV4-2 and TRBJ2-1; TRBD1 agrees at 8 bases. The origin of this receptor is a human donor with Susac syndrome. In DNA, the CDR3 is TGTGCCAGCAGCCGGCACAGGGGGTCCTACAATGAGCAGTTCTTC. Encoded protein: CASSRHRGSYNEQFF.